The present entry profiles one TCR beta chain with its context. Its antigen remains unidentified. Some clones are missing from TCRdb's copy, which holds only in-frame ones; the method was immunoSEQ multiplex PCR. This sample carries fewer than 25,000 clones, 80% to 95% of them seen once, and the ten largest clones take roughly a sixth. The data were obtained in a study of chemoradiotherapy in HPV16-positive cancers. General study points: Functional assays defining HPV-specific T cells used only two HPV16-positive patients. Non-HPV-specific T cells did not expand in tumors during treatment, whereas candidate HPV-specific clones and E7-related motifs did. Better recurrence-free survival went with HPV-responsive T-cell expansion in HPV16-positive patients.

Trimming removed 6 bases from V and 4 bases from J, with 17 bases in between. Germline V gene lookup returns CDR1 SQVTM and CDR2 ANQGSEA. This CDR3 is 14 amino acids long. The chain is built from TRBV29-1 and TRBJ2-3, with D unclear. Sequenced here: blood, sampled from a patient who underwent chemoradiotherapy. The source of this sequence is a human donor with HPV-associated anogenital cancer. CDR3 nucleotide sequence: TGCAGCGTCCCACCCTACCGGGCCGCAGATACGCAGTATTTT. Residues: CSVPPYRAADTQYF.